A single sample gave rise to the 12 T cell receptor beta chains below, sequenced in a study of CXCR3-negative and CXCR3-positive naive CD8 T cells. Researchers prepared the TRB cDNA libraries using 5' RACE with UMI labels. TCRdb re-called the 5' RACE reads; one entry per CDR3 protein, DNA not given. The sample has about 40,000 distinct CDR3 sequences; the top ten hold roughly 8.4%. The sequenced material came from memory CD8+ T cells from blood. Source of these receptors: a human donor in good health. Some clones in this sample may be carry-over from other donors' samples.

CDR3 in amino acids: CASSSHPGELFF. J is TRBJ2-2 and V is TRBV7-3. Germline-derived CDR1 and CDR2 are SGHTA and FQGTGA. This CDR3 has 12 amino acids.

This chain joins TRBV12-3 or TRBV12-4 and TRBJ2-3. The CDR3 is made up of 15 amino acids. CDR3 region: CASSLVSRSTDTQYF.

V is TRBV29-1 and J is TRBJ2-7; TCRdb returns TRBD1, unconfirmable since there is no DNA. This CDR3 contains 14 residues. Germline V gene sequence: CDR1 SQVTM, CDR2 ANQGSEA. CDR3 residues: CSALTGGAPYEQYF.

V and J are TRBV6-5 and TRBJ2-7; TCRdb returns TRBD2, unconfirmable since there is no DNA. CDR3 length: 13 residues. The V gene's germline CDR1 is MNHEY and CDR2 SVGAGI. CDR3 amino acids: CASSPSGGYEQYF.

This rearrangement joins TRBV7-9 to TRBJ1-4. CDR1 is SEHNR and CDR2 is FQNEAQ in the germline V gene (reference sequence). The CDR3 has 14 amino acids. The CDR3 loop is CASSLVRANEKLFF.

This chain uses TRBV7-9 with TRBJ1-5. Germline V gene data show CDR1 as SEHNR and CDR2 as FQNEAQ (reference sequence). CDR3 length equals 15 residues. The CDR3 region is CASTYSESSNQPQHF.

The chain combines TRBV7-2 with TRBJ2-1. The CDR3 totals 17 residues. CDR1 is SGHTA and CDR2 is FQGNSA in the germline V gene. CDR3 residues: CASSLVRRASSYNEQFF.

CDR3 amino acids: CATSRDSYKYNEQFF. The rearrangement joins TRBV15 to TRBJ2-1. The CDR3 length is 15 residues. The germline V gene encodes CDR1 LNHNV and CDR2 YYDKDF (reference sequence).

CDR3 protein: CSARGFTSGDYNEQFF. The gene calls are TRBV20-1 and TRBJ2-1; there is no DNA to check the TCRdb D call of TRBD2. Per the germline V gene, CDR1 is DFQATT and CDR2 is SNEGSKA (reference sequence). CDR3 length: 16 residues.

CDR3 sequence reads: CASSQDGAGGPNEQYF. This rearrangement joins TRBV4-3 to TRBJ2-7; TCRdb picks TRBD2, but there is no DNA to check that call. The CDR3 is made up of 16 amino acids. Germline CDR1 reads LGHNA; CDR2 reads YSLEER.

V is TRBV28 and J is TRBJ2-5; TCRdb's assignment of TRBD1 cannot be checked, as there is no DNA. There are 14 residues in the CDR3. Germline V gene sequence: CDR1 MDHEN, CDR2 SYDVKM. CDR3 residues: CASSLGEPQETQYF.

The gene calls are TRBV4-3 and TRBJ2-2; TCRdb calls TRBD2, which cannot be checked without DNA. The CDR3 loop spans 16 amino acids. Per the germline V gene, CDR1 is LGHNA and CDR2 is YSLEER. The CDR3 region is CASSLNRELNTGELFF.